A single TCR beta chain is shown here with its context. Germline values: CDR1 SNHLY, CDR2 FYNNEI. The CDR3 is made up of 16 amino acids. The germline V and J ends were trimmed by 6 bases and 3 bases, with 20 bases remaining between them. Sequencing was performed with immunoSEQ multiplex PCR; in TCRdb, only in-frame clones are kept and a portion is missing. The sample records roughly 100,000 clones, 75% to 95% being singletons. This sample is drawn from a study of blood T cell repertoires in COVID-19. Overall study context: The samples span acute and convalescent COVID-19 from the United States, Italy and Spain.

The gene calls are TRBV2 and TRBJ1-1; D gene uncertain. This TCR derives from a man between 18 and 35 years old with acute or convalescent COVID-19. The material sequenced was peripheral blood. CDR3 sequence (DNA): TGTGCCAGCAGCGAAATAGTCGGGGTGGAAGACACTGAAGCTTTCTTT. This codes for CASSEIVGVEDTEAFF.